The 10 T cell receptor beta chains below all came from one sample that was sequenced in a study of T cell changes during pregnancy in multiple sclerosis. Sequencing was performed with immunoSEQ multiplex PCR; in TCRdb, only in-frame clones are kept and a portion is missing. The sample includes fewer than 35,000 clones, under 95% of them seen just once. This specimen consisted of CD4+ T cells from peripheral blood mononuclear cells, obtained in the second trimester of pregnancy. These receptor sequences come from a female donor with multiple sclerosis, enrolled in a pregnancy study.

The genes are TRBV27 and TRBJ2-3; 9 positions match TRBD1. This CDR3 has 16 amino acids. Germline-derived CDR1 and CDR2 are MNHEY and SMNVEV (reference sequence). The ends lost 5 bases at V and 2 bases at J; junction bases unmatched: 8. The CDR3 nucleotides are TGTGCCAGCAGTGCATACAGGGGGCGGGACACAGATACGCAGTATTTT. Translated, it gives CASSAYRGRDTDTQYF.

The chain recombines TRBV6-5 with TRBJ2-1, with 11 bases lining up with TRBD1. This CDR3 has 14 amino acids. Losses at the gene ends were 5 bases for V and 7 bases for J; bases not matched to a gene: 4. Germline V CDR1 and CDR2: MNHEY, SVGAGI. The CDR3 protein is CASSVRDRGNEQFF. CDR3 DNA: TGTGCCAGCAGTGTCCGGGACAGGGGGAATGAGCAGTTCTTC.

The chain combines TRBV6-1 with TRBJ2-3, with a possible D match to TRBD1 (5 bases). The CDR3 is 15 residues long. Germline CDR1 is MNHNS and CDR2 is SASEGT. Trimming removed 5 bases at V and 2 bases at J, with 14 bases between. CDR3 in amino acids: CASSTTGSFTDTQYF. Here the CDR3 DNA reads TGTGCCAGCAGTACAACAGGATCATTCACAGATACGCAGTATTTT.

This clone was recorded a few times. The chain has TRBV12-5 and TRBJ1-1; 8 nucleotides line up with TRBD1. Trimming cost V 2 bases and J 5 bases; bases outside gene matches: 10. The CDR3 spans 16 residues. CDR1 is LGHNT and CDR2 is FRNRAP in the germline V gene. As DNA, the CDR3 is TGTGCTAGTGGTTTGATGGCAGGGGGCGCAGGGACTGAAGCTTTCTTT. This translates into CASGLMAGGAGTEAFF.

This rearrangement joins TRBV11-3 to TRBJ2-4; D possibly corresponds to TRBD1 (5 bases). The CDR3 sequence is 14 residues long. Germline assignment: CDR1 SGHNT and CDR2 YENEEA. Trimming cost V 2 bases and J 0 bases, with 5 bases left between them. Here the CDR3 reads CASSLQGAKNIQYF. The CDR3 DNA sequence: TGTGCCAGCAGCTTACAGGGAGCCAAAAACATTCAGTACTTC.

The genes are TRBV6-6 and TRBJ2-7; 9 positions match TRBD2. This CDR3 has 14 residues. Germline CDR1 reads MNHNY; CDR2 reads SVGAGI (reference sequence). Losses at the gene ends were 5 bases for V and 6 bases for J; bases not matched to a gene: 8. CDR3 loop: CASSGGGRALEQYF. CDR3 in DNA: TGTGCCAGCAGTGGGGGCGGGAGGGCCCTCGAGCAGTACTTC.

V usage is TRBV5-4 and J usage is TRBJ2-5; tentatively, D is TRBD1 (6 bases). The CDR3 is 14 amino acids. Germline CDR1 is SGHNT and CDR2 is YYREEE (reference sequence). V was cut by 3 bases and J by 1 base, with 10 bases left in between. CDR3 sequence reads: CASSSGQIQETQYF. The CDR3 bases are TGTGCCAGCAGCTCTGGACAGATCCAAGAGACCCAGTACTTC.

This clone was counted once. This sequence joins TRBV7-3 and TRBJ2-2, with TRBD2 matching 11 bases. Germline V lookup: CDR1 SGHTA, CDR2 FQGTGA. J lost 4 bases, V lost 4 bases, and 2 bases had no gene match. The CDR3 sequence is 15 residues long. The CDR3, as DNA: TGTGCCAGCAGCTATACTAGCGGGAGCACCGGGGAGCTGTTTTTT. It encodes CASSYTSGSTGELFF. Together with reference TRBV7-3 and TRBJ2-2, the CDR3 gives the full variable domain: GAGVSQTPSNKVTEKGKYVELRCDPISGHTALYWYRQSLGQGPEFLIYFQGTGAADDSGLPNDRFFAVRPEGSVSTLKIQRTERGDSAVYLCASSYTSGSTGELFFGEGSRLTVL.

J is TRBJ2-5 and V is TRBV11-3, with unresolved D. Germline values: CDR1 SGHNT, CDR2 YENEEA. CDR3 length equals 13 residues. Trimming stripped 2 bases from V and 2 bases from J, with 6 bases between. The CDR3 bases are TGTGCCAGCAGCTTATACAAACAAGAGACCCAGTACTTC. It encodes CASSLYKQETQYF.

CDR3 sequence reads: CASNRGNQPQHF. The CDR3 DNA sequence: TGTGCCAGCAATAGGGGGAATCAGCCCCAGCATTTT. The chain is built from TRBV6-1 and TRBJ1-5; D is perhaps TRBD1 (6 bases). V was cut by 7 bases and J by 4 bases, with 8 bases left in between. CDR1 and CDR2 from the germline V gene are MNHNS and SASEGT. The CDR3 sequence is 12 residues long.